The 19 T cell receptor beta chains below come from one sample, sequenced in a study of T cell repertoires in cytomegalovirus infection. No antigen is known for these receptors. One entry per CDR3 protein results from TCRdb running MiXCR on the reads. The sample lists 800,000 to 950,000 distinct CDR3 sequences, about 33% occurring once. This specimen was cultured CD8+ T cells from PBMCs, taken from culture after CMV antigen stimulation. The receptors come from a human donor in good health (CMV status not recorded). Some clones in this sample may be carry-over from other donors' samples.

V gene TRBV29-1 combines with J gene TRBJ1-2; the match to TRBD1 covers 7 bases. Per the germline V gene, CDR1 is SQVTM and CDR2 is ANQGSEA. V lost 6 bases to trimming and J lost 3 bases; unmatched junction nucleotides: 13. CDR3 size: 15 residues. The CDR3 sequence: CSVPDKDRLDYGYTF. Written as DNA, the CDR3 is TGCAGCGTACCCGACAAGGACAGGTTAGACTATGGCTACACCTTC.

The CDR3 sequence is CASTIGGYGELFF. The CDR3 coding sequence is TGTGCCAGTACCATCGGGGGATACGGGGAGCTGTTTTTT. The chain couples TRBV19 to TRBJ2-2, with D possibly being TRBD2 (6 bases). Looked up from germline, CDR1 is LNHDA and CDR2 is SQIVND (reference sequence). V was pared by 7 bases and J by 7 bases, with 13 bases between. The CDR3 is made up of 13 amino acids.

The chain joins TRBV5-1 to TRBJ2-7, with no clear D. The germline V and J ends were trimmed by 1 base and 3 bases, with 5 bases remaining between them. CDR3 length equals 12 residues. The germline gives CDR1 SGHRS, CDR2 YFSETQ. Here the CDR3 reads CASSLLNYEQYF. The CDR3 region has the DNA TGCGCCAGCAGCTTGCTGAACTACGAGCAGTACTTC.

J is TRBJ1-2 and V is TRBV4-1; D unresolved. Trimming shortened V by 0 bases and J by 8 bases, and 19 bases separated the two germline ends. The CDR3 runs 16 residues. Germline CDR1 and CDR2: MGHRA and YSYEKL. The CDR3, as DNA: TGCGCCAGCAGCCAAGATCTCGTAGGGATCGGACTCGGCTACACCTTC. This gives the protein CASSQDLVGIGLGYTF.

This clonotype was seen at least ten times. The J gene is TRBJ2-3, the V gene TRBV7-2; D unresolved. Germline V lookup: CDR1 SGHTA, CDR2 FQGNSA. The ends were cut back, 5 bases at V and 2 bases at J, with 14 bases in the middle. CDR3 length: 15 amino acids. The CDR3 DNA sequence: TGTGCCAGCAGCCCCATGAGTTCATACACAGATACGCAGTATTTT. Residues: CASSPMSSYTDTQYF.

The table lists this clonotype with many counts. The CDR3 DNA is TGTGCCAGCAGTCTCCGTGGACTAGCAGGCACCGGGGAGCTGTTTTTT. This translates into CASSLRGLAGTGELFF. V and J are TRBV6-2 or TRBV6-3 and TRBJ2-2; TRBD2 matches at 8 bases. The CDR3 has 16 amino acids. Per germline, CDR1 MNHEY and CDR2 SVGEGT. The J segment lost 4 bases and the V segment lost 5 bases, leaving 9 bases of the junction unmatched.

Ten or more counts support this clonotype. The J gene is TRBJ1-3, the V gene TRBV12-3 or TRBV12-4; no firm D call. This CDR3 spans 12 amino acids. V gave up 4 bases and J gave up 10 bases, with 11 bases separating them. Here the CDR3 reads CASSWTHDTIYF. The CDR3 DNA reads as TGTGCCAGCAGTTGGACCCACGATACCATATATTTT.

The V gene is TRBV4-1, the J gene TRBJ2-7; 7 bases map to TRBD2. The V and J ends lost 0 bases and 4 bases, in that order; junction bases with no gene match: 6. This CDR3 comprises 15 residues. Germline CDR1 is MGHRA and CDR2 is YSYEKL. DNA for the CDR3: TGCGCCAGCAGCCAAGAGGGGCTAGCGGCTTACGAGCAGTACTTC. This codes for CASSQEGLAAYEQYF.

V usage is TRBV12-3 or TRBV12-4 and J usage is TRBJ1-4; no reliable D call. This CDR3 has 15 residues. V lost 6 bases and J lost 5, with 16 bases in between. CDR3 DNA: TGTGCCAGCAGCTCTAGTGACCAGATAAATGAAAAACTGTTTTTT. It yields the protein CASSSSDQINEKLFF.

The J gene is TRBJ2-3, the V gene TRBV27, with a weak D call TRBD2 (7 bases). The CDR3 length is 17 residues. The germline CDR1 and CDR2 sequences are MNHEY and SMNVEV (reference sequence). V lost 2 bases and J lost 3, with 18 bases in between. CDR3 protein: CASSLLAGAFGTDTQYF. CDR3 coding DNA: TGTGCCAGCAGTTTACTGGCGGGGGCTTTCGGGACAGATACGCAGTATTTT.

This clonotype was counted between two and nine times. V gene TRBV12-3 or TRBV12-4 combines with J gene TRBJ1-2, with D uncertain. CDR3 size: 16 residues. Deletions cut 6 bases from V and 1 base from J, with 18 bases between. CDR3 nucleotides: TGTGCCAGCAGACCCCGGGTATACGGTAGTAACTATGGCTACACCTTC. Protein product: CASRPRVYGSNYGYTF.

There are a few counts of this clonotype. This chain joins TRBV7-6 and TRBJ2-1, with 8 bases matching TRBD2. The germline V gene encodes CDR1 SGHVS and CDR2 FNYEAQ. V was clipped by 3 bases and J by 7 bases; unmatched bases: 11. The CDR3 has 16 amino acids. The CDR3 coding sequence is TGTGCCAGCAGCTTGCGGGGGGCGCGGGGAGTTAATGAGCAGTTCTTC. This translates into CASSLRGARGVNEQFF.

This clonotype appeared a few times. V usage is TRBV6-5 and J usage is TRBJ2-4; D possibly corresponds to TRBD2 (6 bases). The V gene's germline CDR1 is MNHEY and CDR2 SVGAGI. V was shortened by 5 bases and J by 8 bases, with 16 bases between the two germline ends. This CDR3 is 14 amino acids long. DNA for the CDR3: TGTGCCAGCAGTCCTACCGGGAGCCAAGACATTCAGTACTTC. It codes for CASSPTGSQDIQYF.

This clonotype turned up a few times. The chain links TRBV6-5 to TRBJ1-4, with D uncertain. With 3 bases removed from V and 8 bases from J, the gap between germline ends came to 4 bases. This CDR3 is 11 amino acids long. The germline V gene has CDR1 MNHEY and CDR2 SVGAGI. CDR3 protein: CASSYGEKLFF. The CDR3 nucleotides are TGTGCCAGCAGTTATGGGGAAAAACTGTTTTTT.

Turning to this clonotype: Germline is not matched at one junction end, which may reflect a read error. This rearrangement joins TRBV6-5 to TRBJ2-6, with TRBD1 matching 9 bases. The CDR3 consists of 18 residues. Germline-derived CDR1 and CDR2 are MNHEY and SVGAGI. CDR3 sequence reads: CASRDRDRVGAGANILTF. The CDR3 DNA sequence: TGTGCCAGCCGGGACAGGGATCGGGTAGGGGCTGGGGCCAACATCCTGACTTTC.

This clonotype came up a few times. The chain combines TRBV7-3 with TRBJ2-5; D remains unclear. The germline V gene encodes CDR1 SGHTA and CDR2 FQGTGA. Trimming stripped 2 bases from V and 4 bases from J, with 14 bases between. The CDR3 consists of 15 residues. DNA for the CDR3: TGTGCCAGCAGCTTACGTACAACCCCAGGAGAGACCCAGTACTTC. Protein sequence: CASSLRTTPGETQYF.

Only one count was recorded for this clonotype. The V gene is TRBV14, the J gene TRBJ2-2; the D call may be TRBD1 or TRBD2 (5 bases each). V was cut by 0 bases and J by 4 bases, with 15 bases left in between. The CDR3 spans 17 residues. The germline CDR1 and CDR2 sequences are SGHDN and FVKESK. CDR3 sequence: CASSQEVPGTRTGELFF. DNA of the CDR3: TGTGCCAGCAGCCAAGAGGTTCCGGGGACCCGCACCGGGGAGCTGTTTTTT.

The rearrangement uses TRBV7-9 and TRBJ2-1; TRBD1 matches 7 bases. V shed 4 bases, J shed 5 bases, and the junction held 5 bases outside the gene matches. Germline V gene lookup returns CDR1 SEHNR and CDR2 FQNEAQ (reference sequence). This CDR3 is built from 14 residues. The CDR3 region is CASSSGTANNEQFF. The DNA of the CDR3 is TGTGCCAGCAGCTCCGGGACAGCCAACAATGAGCAGTTCTTC. Using reference TRBV7-9 and TRBJ2-1 for the parts outside the CDR3, the full variable domain is DTGVSQNPRHKITKRGQNVTFRCDPISEHNRLYWYRQTLGQGPEFLTYFQNEAQLEKSRLLSDRFSAERPKGSFSTLEIQRTEQGDSAMYLCASSSGTANNEQFFGPGTRLTVL.

On this clonotype itself: Compared with germline, one end of the junction differs, possibly owing to a read error. CDR3 sequence: CASGLGPLNTEAFF. The CDR3 DNA sequence: TGTGCCAGCGGCTTAGGGCCACTGAACACTGAAGCTTTCTTT. The chain carries TRBV11-2 and TRBJ1-1; D is unclear. The CDR3 runs to 14 residues. The germline V gene encodes CDR1 SGHAT and CDR2 FQNNGV.